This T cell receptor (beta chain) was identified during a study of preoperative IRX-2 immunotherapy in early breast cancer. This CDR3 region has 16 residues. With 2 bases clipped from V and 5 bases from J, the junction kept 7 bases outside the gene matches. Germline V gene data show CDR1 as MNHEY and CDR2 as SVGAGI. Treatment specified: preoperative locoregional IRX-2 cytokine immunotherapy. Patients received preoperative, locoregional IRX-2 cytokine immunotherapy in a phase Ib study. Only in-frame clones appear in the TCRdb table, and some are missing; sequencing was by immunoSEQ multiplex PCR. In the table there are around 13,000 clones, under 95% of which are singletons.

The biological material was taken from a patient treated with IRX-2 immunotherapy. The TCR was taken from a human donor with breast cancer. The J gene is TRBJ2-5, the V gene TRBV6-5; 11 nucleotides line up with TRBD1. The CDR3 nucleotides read TGTGCCAGCAGTTACCAAGGACAGGGGGCGATTGAGACCCAGTACTTC. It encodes CASSYQGQGAIETQYF.